Below, one T cell receptor (beta chain) is given with its context. Between the trimmed V and J ends, which lost 0 bases and 1 base, there was a span of 9 bases. Germline values: CDR1 LNHNV, CDR2 YYDKDF (reference sequence). CDR3 length equals 15 residues. The sample belongs to a study of blood T cell repertoires in COVID-19. Source study methods: Reference gene primer amplification gave nucleated cell count estimates. Clones were sequenced by immunoSEQ multiplex PCR, and TCRdb holds only the in-frame ones, with some missing. V and J calls plus clone size are reproduced from that table; the DNA served to infer D and trimming. The sample holds a few hundred thousand clones, 85% to 90% seen once. Participant reports of clinical history set cohort assignment.

Sequenced input: PBMCs or T cells enriched from blood (not recorded which). V gene TRBV15 combines with J gene TRBJ1-1; D not certain. The sequence came from a woman aged 45-59 years who had recovered from COVID-19. In DNA, the CDR3 is TGTGCCACCAGCAGAGAGCCTCTCAGGAACACTGAAGCTTTCTTT. This encodes CATSREPLRNTEAFF.